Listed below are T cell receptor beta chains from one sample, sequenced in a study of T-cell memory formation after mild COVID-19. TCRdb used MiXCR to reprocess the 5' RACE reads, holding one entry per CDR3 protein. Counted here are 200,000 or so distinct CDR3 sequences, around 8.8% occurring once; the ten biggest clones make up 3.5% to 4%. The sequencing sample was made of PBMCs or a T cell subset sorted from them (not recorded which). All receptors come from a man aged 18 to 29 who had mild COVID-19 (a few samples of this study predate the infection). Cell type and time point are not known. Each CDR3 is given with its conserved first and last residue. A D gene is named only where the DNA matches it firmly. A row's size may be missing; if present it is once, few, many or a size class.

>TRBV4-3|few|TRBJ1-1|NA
TGCGCCAGCAGCCAAAGTTTAGAAGAGGGTTCTGAAGCTTTCTTT
CASSQSLEEGSEAFF
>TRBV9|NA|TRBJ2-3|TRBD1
TGTGCCAGCAGCGTAGCCCCAGGGACAGGGGGAGGTACGCAGTATTTT
CASSVAPGTGGGTQYF
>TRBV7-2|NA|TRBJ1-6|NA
TGTGCCAGCAGCTTATTGGGCAGGGTTTCACCCCTCCACTTT
CASSLLGRVSPLHF
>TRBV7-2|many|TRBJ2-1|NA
TGTGCCAGCAGCTTAGATTCGGCCCGACACAATGAGCAGTTCTTC
CASSLDSARHNEQFF
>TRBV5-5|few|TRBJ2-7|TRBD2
TGTGCCAGCACCCTTATCGCGGCGGCGGGGGACTACGAGCAGTACTTC
CASTLIAAAGDYEQYF
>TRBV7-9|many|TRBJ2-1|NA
TGTGCCAGCAGCTTTGGCCGAAGCTCCTACAATGAGCAGTTCTTC
CASSFGRSSYNEQFF
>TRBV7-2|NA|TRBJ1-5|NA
TGTGCCAGCAGCTTATTCGGGTTTGGCAATCAGCCCCAGCATTTT
CASSLFGFGNQPQHF
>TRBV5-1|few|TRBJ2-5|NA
TGCGCCAGCAGCTTGGCGGACTCGGCACGGGAGACCCAGTACTTC
CASSLADSARETQYF
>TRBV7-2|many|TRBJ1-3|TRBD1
TGTGCCAGCAGCCCTCAGGGGGCAGGAAACACCATATATTTT
CASSPQGAGNTIYF
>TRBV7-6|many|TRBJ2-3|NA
TGTGCCAGCAGCTTAGAGTATCACGAAGATACGCAGTATTTT
CASSLEYHEDTQYF
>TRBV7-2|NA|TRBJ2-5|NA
TGTGCCAGCAGCTATAATACGGGGGGCATTGAGACCCAGTACTTC
CASSYNTGGIETQYF
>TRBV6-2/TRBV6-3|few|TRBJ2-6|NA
TGTGCCAGCAGTTCCATGACAGGGAGGAGCTCTGGGGCCAACGTCCTGACTTTC
CASSSMTGRSSGANVLTF
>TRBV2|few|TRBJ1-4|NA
TGTGCCAGCACGTCGGATGAAAAACTGTTTTTT
CASTSDEKLFF
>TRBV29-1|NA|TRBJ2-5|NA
TGCAGCGTTAATAGGGGAGAGACCCAGTACTTC
CSVNRGETQYF
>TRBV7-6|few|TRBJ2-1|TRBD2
TGTGCCAGCAGCTTATATCCGGCGGGGGGTCACAATGAGCAGTTCTTC
CASSLYPAGGHNEQFF
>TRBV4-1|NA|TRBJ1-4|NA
TGCGCCAGCAGCCAAGAGCTAATACGGGGGAGAAATGAAAAACTGTTTTTT
CASSQELIRGRNEKLFF
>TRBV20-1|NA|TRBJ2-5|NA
TGCAGTGCGCGTATGGGGGAGACCCAGTACTTC
CSARMGETQYF
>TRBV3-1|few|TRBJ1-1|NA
TGTGCCAGCTCCACACAGACGAACACTGAAGCTTTCTTT
CASSTQTNTEAFF
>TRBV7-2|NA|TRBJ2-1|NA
TGTGCCAGCAGCATCGGGGGATTCTACAATGAGCAGTTCTTC
CASSIGGFYNEQFF
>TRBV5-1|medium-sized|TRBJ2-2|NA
TGCGCCAGCAGCTTGCTGGCTAGCGAGACCGGGGAGCTGTTTTTT
CASSLLASETGELFF
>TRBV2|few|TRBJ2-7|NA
TGTGCCAGCAGTGCCTCCTACGAGCAGTACTTC
CASSASYEQYF
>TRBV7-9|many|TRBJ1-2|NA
TGTGCCAGCAGCTCGGCCCTGGAAGCTAACTATGGCTACACCTTC
CASSSALEANYGYTF
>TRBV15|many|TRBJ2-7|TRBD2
TGTGCCACCAGCAGGGGAGGGGACTCCTACGAGCAGTACTTC
CATSRGGDSYEQYF
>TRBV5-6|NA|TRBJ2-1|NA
TGTGCCAGCAGCGGTGGGCCCTCCAATGAGCAGTTCTTC
CASSGGPSNEQFF
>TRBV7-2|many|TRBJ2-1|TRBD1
TGTGCCAGCAGCCGACAGGGGTCCTACAATGAGCAGTTCTTC
CASSRQGSYNEQFF
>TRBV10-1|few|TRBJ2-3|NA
TGCGCCACGGGGCCACAAGTTAGCACAGATACGCAGTATTTT
CATGPQVSTDTQYF
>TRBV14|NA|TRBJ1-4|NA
TGTGCCAGCAGCCAAAGGCCAGGGGATGAAAAACTGTTTTTT
CASSQRPGDEKLFF
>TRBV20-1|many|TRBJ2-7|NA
TGCAGTGCTAGAGATCCGGCAGGGCTGGGGCAGTACTTC
CSARDPAGLGQYF
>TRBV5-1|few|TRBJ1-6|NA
TGCGCCAGCAGCTTGGGGACGTGGATGGATTCACCCCTCCACTTT
CASSLGTWMDSPLHF
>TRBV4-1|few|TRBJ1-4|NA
TGCGCCAGCAGCGCACGGACGATGCAGGATGAAAAACTGTTTTTT
CASSARTMQDEKLFF
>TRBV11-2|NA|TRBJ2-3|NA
TGTGCCAGCAGCTTACCGGGGGCAGTCTGGGACACGCAGTATTTT
CASSLPGAVWDTQYF
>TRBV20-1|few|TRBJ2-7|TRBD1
TGCAGCGCTCCCGGGACAGGGTACGAGCAGTACTTC
CSAPGTGYEQYF
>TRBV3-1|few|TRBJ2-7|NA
TGTGCCAGCAGCCAAGAACTGTTGTTCGAGCAGTACTTC
CASSQELLFEQYF
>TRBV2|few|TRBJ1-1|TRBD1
TGTGCCAGCACCGACAGGGTACGGAACACTGAAGCTTTCTTT
CASTDRVRNTEAFF
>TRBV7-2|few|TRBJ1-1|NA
TGTGCCAGCAGCTCCAGGGGCGCCGGGAACACTGAAGCTTTCTTT
CASSSRGAGNTEAFF
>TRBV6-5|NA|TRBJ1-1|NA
TGTGCCAGCAGTTACAACAGACGGACTGAAGCTTTCTTT
CASSYNRRTEAFF
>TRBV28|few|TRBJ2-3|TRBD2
TGTGCCAGCAGCGCGGGGGGGGCCAGACCAGATACGCAGTATTTT
CASSAGGARPDTQYF
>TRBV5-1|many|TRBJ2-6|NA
TGCGCCAGCAGCTTGGAAGCTGGGGCCAACGTCCTGACTTTC
CASSLEAGANVLTF
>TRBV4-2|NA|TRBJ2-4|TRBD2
TGTGCCAGCAGCCCCCCGGGAGTGCGGGGGAGAAACATTCAGTACTTC
CASSPPGVRGRNIQYF
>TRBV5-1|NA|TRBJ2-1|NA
TGCGCCAGCAGCTTCGGGGAAATCAATGAGCAGTTCTTC
CASSFGEINEQFF
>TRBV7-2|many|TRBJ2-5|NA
TGTGCCAGCAGCTTGGGGCAGGGCCAGACCCAGTACTTC
CASSLGQGQTQYF
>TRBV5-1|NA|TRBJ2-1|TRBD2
TGCGCCAGCAGCCCCCCGACTAGCGGGGGTTCCAATGAGCAGTTCTTC
CASSPPTSGGSNEQFF
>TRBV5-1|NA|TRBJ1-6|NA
TGCGCCAGCAGCCTTTCTCACAGGGTGAATTCACCCCTCCACTTT
CASSLSHRVNSPLHF
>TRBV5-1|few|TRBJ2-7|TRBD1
TGCGCCAGCAGCTTAGCGACAGGGGTTCCCAACGAGCAGTACTTC
CASSLATGVPNEQYF
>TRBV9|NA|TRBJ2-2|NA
TGTGCCAGCAGCGGGGACATCCGGAACACCGGGGAGCTGTTTTTT
CASSGDIRNTGELFF
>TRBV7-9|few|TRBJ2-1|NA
TGTGCCAGCAGCTGGGGGACTGGAGGTGGTGAGCAGTTCTTC
CASSWGTGGGEQFF